Listed below are T cell receptor beta chains from one sample, sequenced in a study of memory CD4+ T cells and cytomegalovirus serostatus. Sequenced by immunoSEQ multiplex PCR; TCRdb stores in-frame clones only, minus some. The data hold 50,000 or so clones, with roughly 80% observed a single time. The sequencing sample was made of memory CD4+ T cells from blood. These receptors originate from an adult in good health and CMV-seronegative. Each CDR3 is given with its conserved first and last residue. D genes are given only for firm matches. Size is omitted from some rows. Given values are once, few, many or a class for expanded clones.

CDR3 protein,CDR3 DNA,J gene,CDR3 length,V gene,D gene,clone size
CASSLGGGAKEQYF,TGTGCCAGCAGCTTGGGCGGGGGGGCTAAAGAGCAGTACTTC,TRBJ2-7,14,TRBV7-2,TRBD2,-
CASSLFGRDLYGYTF,TGTGCCAGCAGTTTATTTGGACGGGACCTCTATGGCTACACCTTC,TRBJ1-2,15,TRBV28,-,-
CAISEQGANTGELFF,TGTGCCATCAGTGAGCAGGGGGCGAACACCGGGGAGCTGTTTTTT,TRBJ2-2,15,TRBV10-3,TRBD1,-
CSAPPSRDF,TGCAGTGCCCCCCCGTCGAGGGACTTC,TRBJ2-5,9,TRBV20-1,-,-
CASSESLRTPSYEQYF,TGCGCCAGCAGTGAGTCGTTGAGGACCCCCTCCTACGAGCAGTACTTC,TRBJ2-7,16,TRBV10-1,-,-
CASALTVISQETQYF,TGTGCCAGTGCCCTCACAGTAATCTCCCAAGAGACCCAGTACTTC,TRBJ2-5,15,TRBV19,-,-
CASSQARLAIYNEQFF,TGCGCCAGCAGCCAAGCGCGTCTAGCGATCTACAATGAGCAGTTCTTC,TRBJ2-1,16,TRBV4-1,-,-
CASSLEGYQPQHF,TGCGCCAGCAGCTTGGAGGGGTATCAGCCCCAGCATTTT,TRBJ1-5,13,TRBV5-1,-,-
CASSLVAGKGDTQYF,TGTGCCAGCAGCTTGGTAGCGGGAAAGGGAGATACGCAGTATTTT,TRBJ2-3,15,TRBV5-4,TRBD2,-
CASSGTQGMADTQYF,TGTGCCAGCAGTGGAACCCAGGGCATGGCAGATACGCAGTATTTT,TRBJ2-3,15,TRBV2,-,-
CASSGTGAWAFF,TGTGCCAGCAGTGGTACAGGGGCGTGGGCTTTCTTT,TRBJ1-1,12,TRBV2,TRBD1,few
CASSLGTSGGPYSYEQYF,TGTGCCAGCAGCTTAGGGACTAGCGGGGGGCCTTACTCCTACGAGCAGTACTTC,TRBJ2-7,18,TRBV13,TRBD2,-
CASSLFRVPGELFF,TGCGCCAGCAGCCTCTTCAGGGTCCCCGGGGAGCTGTTTTTT,TRBJ2-2,14,TRBV4-3,-,once
CASSDGLNTGELFF,TGTGCCAGCAGTGACGGTTTGAACACCGGGGAGCTGTTTTTT,TRBJ2-2,14,TRBV6-4,-,few
CASSMTRTEAFF,TGTGCCAGTAGCATGACCAGGACTGAAGCTTTCTTT,TRBJ1-1,12,TRBV19,-,-
CASSYDRYGRVFQEKLFF,TGTGCCAGCAGCTATGACAGGTACGGGCGGGTTTTTCAGGAAAAACTGTTTTTT,TRBJ1-4,18,TRBV11-2,-,-
CASSEAGANEQYF,TGTGCCAGCAGTGAAGCGGGGGCGAACGAGCAGTACTTC,TRBJ2-7,13,TRBV6-1,-,-
CSVGSSPYGYTF,TGCAGCGTTGGATCGTCCCCCTATGGCTACACCTTC,TRBJ1-2,12,TRBV29-1,-,few
CASSIWRTESSSVTYEQYF,TGTGCCAGTAGTATATGGCGGACGGAGTCCTCATCTGTAACCTACGAGCAGTACTTC,TRBJ2-7,19,TRBV19,-,-
CASSPGTLAGTSGANVLTF,TGTGCCAGTAGTCCAGGCACCCTCGCGGGAACCTCTGGGGCCAACGTCCTGACTTTC,TRBJ2-6,19,TRBV19,-,few
CASSRGYEQYF,TGTGCCAGCAGCCGGGGCTACGAGCAGTACTTC,TRBJ2-7,11,TRBV5-6,-,-
CASSYNPPWSYEQYF,TGTGCCAGCAGTTATAACCCACCCTGGTCCTACGAGCAGTACTTC,TRBJ2-7,15,TRBV6-6,-,-
CASADGLTYEQYF,TGTGCCAGCGCGGACGGCCTAACCTACGAGCAGTACTTC,TRBJ2-7,13,TRBV2,-,-
CASSRDLYEQYF,TGTGCCAGCAGCCGCGATCTCTACGAGCAGTACTTC,TRBJ2-7,12,TRBV28,-,-
CASSPGTVYEKLFF,TGTGCCAGCAGCCCAGGGACAGTCTATGAAAAACTGTTTTTT,TRBJ1-4,14,TRBV14,TRBD1,-
CASSLDGSSYNEQFF,TGTGCCAGCAGCTTAGACGGGAGCTCCTACAATGAGCAGTTCTTC,TRBJ2-1,15,TRBV11-3,-,-
CASSLGYRAANTGELFF,TGTGCCAGCAGCTTAGGCTACAGGGCCGCGAACACCGGGGAGCTGTTTTTT,TRBJ2-2,17,TRBV7-2,-,few
CASSPGTDQETQYF,TGTGCCAGCAGCCCCGGGACTGACCAAGAGACCCAGTACTTC,TRBJ2-5,14,TRBV11-1,-,few
CASSLRAGMTEAFF,TGCGCCAGCAGCTTGAGGGCGGGGATGACTGAAGCTTTCTTT,TRBJ1-1,14,TRBV5-1,-,-
CSATTGPGYTF,TGCAGTGCAACGACAGGGCCGGGCTACACCTTC,TRBJ1-2,11,TRBV20-1,TRBD1,-
CASSPGARDTQYF,TGTGCCAGCAGCCCCGGGGCGCGAGATACGCAGTATTTT,TRBJ2-3,13,TRBV5-6,-,-
CASSARPPYEQYF,TGTGCCAGTAGTGCCCGACCTCCCTACGAGCAGTACTTC,TRBJ2-7,13,TRBV19,-,-
CASRYSGGQSDTQYF,TGTGCCAGCAGGTATAGCGGGGGGCAATCAGATACGCAGTATTTT,TRBJ2-3,15,TRBV27,TRBD2,-
CASSQFYKTGVRREQYF,TGTGCCAGCAGCCAGTTTTATAAGACAGGGGTGAGGAGGGAGCAGTACTTC,TRBJ2-5,17,TRBV5-6,TRBD1,-
CASSTDRGVYEQYF,TGTGCCAGTAGTACGGACAGGGGGGTCTACGAGCAGTACTTC,TRBJ2-7,14,TRBV19,TRBD1,-
CASANRDSYNEQFF,TGTGCCAGCGCCAACAGGGACTCCTACAATGAGCAGTTCTTC,TRBJ2-1,14,TRBV2,-,-
CASTLGGAEETQYF,TGCGCCAGCACCCTTGGGGGGGCGGAAGAGACCCAGTACTTC,TRBJ2-5,14,TRBV5-1,-,-
CASNPNGLPGAYEQYF,TGTGCCAGCAACCCAAATGGGCTACCGGGAGCTTACGAGCAGTACTTC,TRBJ2-7,16,TRBV7-9,-,-
CASSVEGRSYEQYF,TGTGCCAGCAGCGTAGAGGGCAGGAGCTACGAGCAGTACTTC,TRBJ2-7,14,TRBV9,-,once
CAWAQGRNEKLFF,TGTGCCTGGGCACAGGGGAGGAATGAAAAACTGTTTTTT,TRBJ1-4,13,TRBV30,TRBD1,-